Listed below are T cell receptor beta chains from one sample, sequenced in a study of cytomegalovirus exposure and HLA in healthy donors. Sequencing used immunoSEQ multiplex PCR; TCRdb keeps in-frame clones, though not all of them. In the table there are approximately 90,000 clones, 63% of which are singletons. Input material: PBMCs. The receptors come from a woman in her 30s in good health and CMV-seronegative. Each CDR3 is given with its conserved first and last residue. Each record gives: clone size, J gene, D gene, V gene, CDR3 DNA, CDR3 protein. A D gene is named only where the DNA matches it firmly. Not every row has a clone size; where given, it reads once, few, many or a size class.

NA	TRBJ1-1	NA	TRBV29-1	TGCAGCGTTGGGGCTGGCCAGGTTGAAGCTTTCTTT	CSVGAGQVEAFF
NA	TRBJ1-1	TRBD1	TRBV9	TGTGCCAGCAGCCCGGGACAGGGGCCCACTGAAGCTTTCTTT	CASSPGQGPTEAFF
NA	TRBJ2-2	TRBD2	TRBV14	TGTGCCAGCAGCCACCTAGCGGAAGGGCCTCACGGGGAGCTGTTTTTT	CASSHLAEGPHGELFF
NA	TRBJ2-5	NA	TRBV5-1	TGCGCCAGCAGCTTGGCCGGACATAAGCAAGAGACCCAGTACTTC	CASSLAGHKQETQYF
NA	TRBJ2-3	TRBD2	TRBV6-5	TGTGCCAGCAGAGGAGCGGGGGGCCGTCCAGATACGCAGTATTTT	CASRGAGGRPDTQYF
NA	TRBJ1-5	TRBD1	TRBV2	TGTGCCAGCAGGGACAGGGGCTTAGCTCAGCCCCAGCATTTT	CASRDRGLAQPQHF
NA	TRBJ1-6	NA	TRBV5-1	TGCGCCAGCAGCTCCCACAGGGTGGGAGATATAAATTCACCCCTCCACTTT	CASSSHRVGDINSPLHF
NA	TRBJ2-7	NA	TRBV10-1	TGCGCCAGCGACTCATTTGGGTGGCGAAGAGGCCACGAGCAGTACTTC	CASDSFGWRRGHEQYF
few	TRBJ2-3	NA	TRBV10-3	TGTGCCATCAGTGAACACGGGATGTCAAGCACAGATACGCAGTATTTT	CAISEHGMSSTDTQYF
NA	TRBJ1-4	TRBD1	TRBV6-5	TGTGCCAGCAGATTACTCAGGGGGGAAAATGAAAAACTGTTTTTT	CASRLLRGENEKLFF